This T cell receptor (beta chain) was observed in a study of T cells in Graves' hyperthyroidism and ophthalmopathy. Study-level findings and limits: Through a model of 13 V-J features, ophthalmopathy was separated from stable hyperthyroidism.

The CDR3 regions of TCR beta were amplified from RNA transcripts. The HTBI primer set was used in a first-round RT-PCR of the TCR CDR3. TCRdb fed the multiplex PCR reads into MiXCR, producing one record per CDR3 protein. The repertoire holds 350,000 to 400,000 distinct CDR3 sequences, with about 18% as singletons. A note on this clonotype: Its target is unknown.

Sequenced: blood. This sequence was found in a woman aged 18-35 years with Graves' hyperthyroidism.

DNA for the CDR3: TGTGCCAGCAGCTTAGTAGGGGTACAAGAGACCCAGTACTTC. This gives the protein CASSLVGVQETQYF. The J gene is TRBJ2-5, the V gene TRBV11-2; D might be TRBD1 (5 bases). The V end was cut by 1 base, the J end by 2 bases, with 8 bases between. The CDR3 spans 14 residues. Germline V gene lookup returns CDR1 SGHAT and CDR2 FQNNGV.